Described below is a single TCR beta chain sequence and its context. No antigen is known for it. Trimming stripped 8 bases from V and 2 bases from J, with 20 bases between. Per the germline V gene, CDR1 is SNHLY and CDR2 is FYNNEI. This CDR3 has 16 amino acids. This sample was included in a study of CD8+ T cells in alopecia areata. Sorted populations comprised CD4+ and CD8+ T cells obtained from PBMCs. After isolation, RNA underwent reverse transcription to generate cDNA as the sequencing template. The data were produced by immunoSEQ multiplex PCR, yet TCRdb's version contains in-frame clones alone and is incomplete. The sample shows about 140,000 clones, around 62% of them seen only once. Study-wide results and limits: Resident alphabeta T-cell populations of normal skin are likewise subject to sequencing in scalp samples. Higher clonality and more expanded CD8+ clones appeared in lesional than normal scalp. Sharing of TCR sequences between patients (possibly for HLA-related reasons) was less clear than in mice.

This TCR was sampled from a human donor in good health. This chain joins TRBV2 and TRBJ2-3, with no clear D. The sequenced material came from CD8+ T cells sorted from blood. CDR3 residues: CASPVRPVKLTDTQYF. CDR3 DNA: TGTGCCAGCCCCGTGAGGCCAGTCAAACTCACAGATACGCAGTATTTT.